The present entry profiles one T cell receptor beta chain with its context. The sample is drawn from a study of shared clonotypes between healthy human individuals. Only in-frame clones appear in the TCRdb table, and some are missing; sequencing was by immunoSEQ multiplex PCR. The sample includes hundreds of thousands of clones, approximately 96% of them seen just once. Germline V lookup: CDR1 SGDLS, CDR2 YYNGEE. The CDR3 has 15 residues. V was cut by 0 bases and J by 3 bases, with 10 bases left in between. CD8 memory pooled CD45RO+ cells and CCR7-negative CD45RA+ TemRA cells. Sequencing input: memory CD8+ T cells sorted from blood. Subset specified: CD45RO+ cells pooled with CCR7-negative TemRA cells. This receptor was taken from a man aged 30 to 39 in good health. The J gene is TRBJ1-5, the V gene TRBV9; D gene ambiguous. CDR3 region: CASSVGGGPNQPQHF. CDR3 bases: TGTGCCAGCAGCGTAGGGGGAGGCCCCAATCAGCCCCAGCATTTT.